This TCR beta chain was found in a study of T cell changes during pregnancy in multiple sclerosis. Here immunoSEQ multiplex PCR was the method, and the copy in TCRdb shows in-frame clones only, minus some. The sample records about 100,000 clones, 92% being singletons. Germline CDR1 is SGDLS and CDR2 is YYNGEE. V was cut by 3 bases and J by 3 bases, with 10 bases left in between. The CDR3 contains 14 residues. The material was peripheral blood, obtained after pregnancy. The V and J genes are TRBV9 and TRBJ2-4, with D possibly matching TRBD1 (5 bases). This clonotype originated in a female donor with multiple sclerosis, enrolled in a pregnancy study. The CDR3 DNA reads TGTGCCAGCAGCGATCGTGACAGCAAAAACATTCAGTACTTC. Residues: CASSDRDSKNIQYF. Looking up the rest from reference TRBV9 and TRBJ2-4 gives the full variable domain: DSGVTQTPKHLITATGQRVTLRCSPRSGDLSVYWYQQSLDQGLQFLIQYYNGEERAKGNILERFSAQQFPDLHSELNLSSLELGDSALYFCASSDRDSKNIQYFGAGTRLSVL.